Below are 8 T cell receptor beta chains sequenced from a single sample in a study of PD-1 blockade in mismatch repair-deficient tumors. The table came from immunoSEQ multiplex PCR; TCRdb's copy has only in-frame clones and leaves some out. The table has some 120,000 clones, 70% to 80% seen once. The sequencing used peripheral blood, collected about 60 weeks after starting pembrolizumab. The source of these receptors is an adult with mismatch repair-deficient cancer.

This clone occurred a few times. The rearrangement joins TRBV27 to TRBJ2-2; D is unresolved. Looked up from germline, CDR1 is MNHEY and CDR2 is SMNVEV (reference sequence). V lost 3 bases and J 0 bases, leaving 11 bases between the germline ends. This CDR3 comprises 16 residues. DNA of the CDR3: TGTGCCAGCAGTTTTTCTTTTCGAGCGAACACCGGGGAGCTGTTTTTT. This gives the protein CASSFSFRANTGELFF.

This chain connects TRBV19 to TRBJ2-1, with a weak D call TRBD2 (7 bases). V was clipped by 3 bases and J by 2 bases, with 11 bases between them. This CDR3 is 15 amino acids long. Germline CDR1 reads LNHDA; CDR2 reads SQIVND (reference sequence). The CDR3: CASSINGGPYNEQFF. CDR3 coding DNA: TGTGCCAGTAGTATTAACGGGGGGCCCTACAATGAGCAGTTCTTC.

This clone turned up a few times. The chain employs TRBV12-5 and TRBJ1-2, with D perhaps TRBD1 (6 bases). The length of the CDR3 is 13 residues. Germline CDR1 reads LGHNT; CDR2 reads FRNRAP. V shed 1 base and J shed 7 bases, with 10 bases lying between them. CDR3 DNA sequence: TGTGCTAGTGGTTTGGAGACAGGACTTGGCTACACCTTC. Protein product: CASGLETGLGYTF. Variable domain in full (rest from reference TRBV12-5 and TRBJ1-2): DARVTQTPRHKVTEMGQEVTMRCQPILGHNTVFWYRQTMMQGLELLAYFRNRAPLDDSGMPKDRFSAEMPDATLATLKIQPSEPRDSAVYFCASGLETGLGYTFGSGTRLTVV.

The gene calls are TRBV7-3 and TRBJ2-7; tentatively, D is TRBD2 (7 bases). Trimming removed 5 bases from V and 3 bases from J, with 14 bases in between. CDR1 is SGHTA and CDR2 is FQGTGA in the germline V gene. The CDR3 totals 14 residues. The CDR3 nucleotides are TGTGCCAGCAGCAGGGGGGGACCGGGCTACGAGCAGTACTTC. Protein product: CASSRGGPGYEQYF.

The genes are TRBV6-6 and TRBJ2-3, with D maybe TRBD2 (5 bases). Trimming pared 4 bases from V and 3 bases from J, leaving 8 bases between. The CDR3 is made up of 13 amino acids. The germline V gene encodes CDR1 MNHNY and CDR2 SVGAGI (reference sequence). The CDR3 nucleotides are TGTGCCAGCAGTTCCAGAGGGACAGATACGCAGTATTTT. Translation: CASSSRGTDTQYF.

This CDR3 reads CASSWTGQGGSWNTEAFF. CDR3 coding DNA: TGTGCCAGCAGCTGGACGGGGCAGGGGGGGTCGTGGAACACTGAAGCTTTCTTT. The rearrangement uses TRBV5-4 and TRBJ1-1; 7 positions match TRBD1. The CDR3 has 18 amino acids. Losses at the gene ends were 3 bases for V and 1 base for J; bases not matched to a gene: 15. Germline CDR1 reads SGHNT; CDR2 reads YYREEE (reference sequence).

The chain has TRBV5-6 and TRBJ2-1; 7 positions match TRBD2. CDR1 SGHDT and CDR2 YYEEEE come from the germline V gene. The CDR3 loop spans 14 amino acids. With V trimmed by 3 bases and J by 6 bases, 6 bases remained unmatched. CDR3 region: CASSSGGSPNEQFF. Here the CDR3 DNA reads TGTGCCAGCAGCTCGGGCGGGAGCCCCAATGAGCAGTTCTTC.

The chain is built from TRBV29-1 and TRBJ1-2; TRBD1 aligns across 7 bases. Germline CDR1 and CDR2: SQVTM and ANQGSEA. After removal of 3 bases from V and 7 bases from J, the junction contained 14 bases not matched to a gene. The CDR3 runs 15 residues. The CDR3 loop is CSVERGSDRAAGYTF. CDR3 DNA sequence: TGCAGCGTTGAGCGAGGATCCGACAGGGCGGCTGGCTACACCTTC.